In this sample, the clone carrying this TCR beta chain is medium-sized. TCRdb called the reads again in MiXCR, with one record for every CDR3 protein. The table includes roughly 690 distinct CDR3 sequences, approximately 8% detected once. The V and J ends lost 3 bases and 1 base, in that order; junction bases with no gene match: 8. This CDR3 spans 16 amino acids. Germline CDR1 is MNHEY and CDR2 is SMNVEV (reference sequence). The sequenced sample was CD4+ T cells from synovial fluid. This chain links TRBV27 with TRBJ2-5; 7 bases fit TRBD2. The TCR was taken from a human donor with rheumatoid arthritis. The DNA of the CDR3 is TGTGCCAGCAGTTTTGCTCTAGCGGCGTCCCAAGAGACCCAGTACTTC. Translating it yields CASSFALAASQETQYF.